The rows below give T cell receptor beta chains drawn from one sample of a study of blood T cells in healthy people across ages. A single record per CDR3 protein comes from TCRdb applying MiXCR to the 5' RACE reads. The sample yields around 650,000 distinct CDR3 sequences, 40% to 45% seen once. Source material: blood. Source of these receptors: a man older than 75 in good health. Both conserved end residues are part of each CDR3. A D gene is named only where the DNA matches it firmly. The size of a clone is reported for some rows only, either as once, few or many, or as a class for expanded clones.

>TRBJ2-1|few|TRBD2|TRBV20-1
CSASGTSGLNGEQFF
TGCAGTGCTAGTGGGACTAGCGGGCTGAATGGTGAGCAGTTCTTC
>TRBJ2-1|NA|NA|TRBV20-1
CSASPSWNEQFF
TGCAGTGCTAGCCCGAGCTGGAATGAGCAGTTCTTC
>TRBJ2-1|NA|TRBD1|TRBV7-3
CASSLTRTGNEQFF
TGTGCCAGCAGCTTAACGCGGACAGGGAATGAGCAGTTCTTC
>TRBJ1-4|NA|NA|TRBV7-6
CASSLDGGGSEKLFF
TGTGCCAGCAGCTTAGACGGCGGGGGCAGCGAAAAACTGTTTTTT
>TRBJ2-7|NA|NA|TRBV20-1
CSAHAHNEQYF
TGCAGTGCTCACGCTCATAACGAGCAGTACTTC
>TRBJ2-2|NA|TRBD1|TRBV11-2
CASRPPGQGPLGELFF
TGTGCCAGCAGACCCCCGGGACAGGGGCCATTGGGGGAGCTGTTTTTT
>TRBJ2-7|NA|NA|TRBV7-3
CASSQNLGYEQYF
TGTGCCAGCAGCCAAAATTTAGGCTACGAGCAGTACTTC
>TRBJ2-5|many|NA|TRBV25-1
CASSGGGRETQYF
TGTGCCAGCAGTGGAGGAGGTAGAGAGACCCAGTACTTC
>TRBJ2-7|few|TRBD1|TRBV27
CASGQGTYNEQYF
TGTGCCAGCGGACAGGGGACCTACAATGAGCAGTACTTC
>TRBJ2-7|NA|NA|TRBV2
CASTVTGSSYNERYF
TGTGCCAGCACGGTCACGGGGAGCTCCTACAATGAGCGGTACTTC
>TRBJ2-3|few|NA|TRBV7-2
CASSAGNADTQYF
TGTGCCAGCAGCGCAGGGAATGCAGATACGCAGTATTTT
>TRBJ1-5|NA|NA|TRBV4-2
CASSQDNTAENQPQHF
TGTGCCAGCAGCCAAGACAACACGGCGGAAAATCAGCCCCAGCATTTT
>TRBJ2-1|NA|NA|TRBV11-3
CASSSRSRTQSEQFF
TGTGCCAGCAGCTCACGTTCGAGGACACAGTCTGAGCAGTTCTTC
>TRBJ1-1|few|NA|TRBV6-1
CASSDIGNTEAFF
TGTGCCAGCAGTGATATAGGGAACACTGAAGCTTTCTTT
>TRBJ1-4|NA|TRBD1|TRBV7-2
CASSLVQGAANEKLFF
TGTGCCAGCAGCTTAGTACAGGGGGCGGCTAATGAAAAACTGTTTTTT
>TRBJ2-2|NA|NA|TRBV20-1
CSARDGQGTGELFF
TGCAGTGCTAGAGATGGTCAGGGTACCGGGGAGCTGTTTTTT
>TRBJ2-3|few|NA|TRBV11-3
CASSLVSFTDTQYF
TGTGCCAGCAGCTTAGTCAGTTTCACAGATACGCAGTATTTT
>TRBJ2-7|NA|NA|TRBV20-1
CSAQRVSLWVNEQYF
TGCAGTGCTCAGCGGGTTTCACTGTGGGTCAATGAGCAGTACTTC